These T cell receptor beta chains were read from a single sample in a study of human T cells and chemical hapten exposure. TCRdb re-derived calls from the RACE reads in MiXCR, one entry per CDR3 protein. The sample lists over 100,000 distinct CDR3 sequences; approximately 10% were seen once. The sequencing used whole blood, collected in connection with sensitization to the hapten diphenylcyclopropenone (DPC). Receptor source: a woman between 45 and 60 years old with alopecia areata. Some clones in this sample may be carry-over from other donors' samples. Both conserved end residues are part of each CDR3. Fields, in order: D gene, J gene, clone size, V gene, CDR3 protein, CDR3 DNA. D genes are given only for firm matches. Only part of the rows carry a size: once, few, many, or a class if the clone is expanded.

D: .
J: TRBJ1-2
size: .
V: TRBV2
CDR3: CASSDWSPVGGYTF
DNA: TGTGCCAGCAGTGATTGGTCACCCGTTGGAGGCTACACCTTC

D: TRBD2
J: TRBJ2-1
size: .
V: TRBV4-2
CDR3: CASSPRETSGGYNEQFF
DNA: TGTGCCAGCAGCCCAAGAGAAACTAGCGGGGGTTACAATGAGCAGTTCTTC

D: .
J: TRBJ1-4
size: many
V: TRBV2
CDR3: CASSGNEKLFF
DNA: TGTGCCAGCAGCGGGAATGAAAAACTGTTTTTT

D: TRBD1
J: TRBJ2-7
size: many
V: TRBV13
CDR3: CASSPGQGGYEQYF
DNA: TGTGCCAGCAGCCCCGGACAGGGTGGGTACGAGCAGTACTTC

D: .
J: TRBJ1-2
size: .
V: TRBV10-3
CDR3: CVISPGESPGYTF
DNA: TGTGTCATCAGCCCAGGGGAAAGCCCCGGCTACACCTTC

D: .
J: TRBJ2-7
size: many
V: TRBV24-1
CDR3: CATSAGAHEQYF
DNA: TGTGCCACCAGTGCAGGGGCCCACGAGCAGTACTTC

D: .
J: TRBJ1-1
size: few
V: TRBV12-3/TRBV12-4
CDR3: CASRRTSEAFF
DNA: TGTGCCAGCCGGAGGACATCCGAAGCTTTCTTT

D: .
J: TRBJ2-3
size: .
V: TRBV7-2
CDR3: CASRGTASTDTQYF
DNA: TGTGCCAGCCGCGGGACAGCTAGCACAGATACGCAGTATTTT

D: .
J: TRBJ2-1
size: many
V: TRBV19
CDR3: CASSQVTYLNNEQFF
DNA: TGTGCCAGTAGTCAGGTGACCTACCTAAACAATGAGCAGTTCTTC

D: .
J: TRBJ2-7
size: .
V: TRBV5-6
CDR3: CASLKGGVGEQYF
DNA: TGTGCCAGCTTAAAGGGTGGGGTTGGCGAGCAGTACTTC

D: .
J: TRBJ1-3
size: few
V: TRBV20-1
CDR3: CSAREGGFGNTIYF
DNA: TGCAGTGCTAGAGAGGGAGGGTTTGGAAACACCATATATTTT

D: TRBD2
J: TRBJ2-6
size: many
V: TRBV29-1
CDR3: CSVEGTSGRRAGANVLTF
DNA: TGCAGCGTTGAAGGGACTAGCGGGAGAAGGGCTGGGGCCAACGTCCTGACTTTC

D: .
J: TRBJ2-4
size: few
V: TRBV7-2
CDR3: CASSSHSGRGPAKNIQYF
DNA: TGTGCCAGCAGCTCTCATTCTGGGAGGGGGCCTGCCAAAAACATTCAGTACTTC

D: TRBD2
J: TRBJ2-1
size: few
V: TRBV20-1
CDR3: CSARDLQGGNEQFF
DNA: TGCAGTGCTAGAGATCTGCAGGGAGGGAATGAGCAGTTCTTC

D: TRBD1
J: TRBJ1-2
size: many
V: TRBV12-3/TRBV12-4
CDR3: CASSSQGFYGYTF
DNA: TGTGCCAGCAGTTCACAGGGGTTCTATGGCTACACCTTC

D: .
J: TRBJ2-5
size: few
V: TRBV5-1
CDR3: CASRKIPGSQETQYF
DNA: TGCGCCAGCAGAAAGATTCCAGGATCACAAGAGACCCAGTACTTC

D: .
J: TRBJ2-3
size: many
V: TRBV4-1
CDR3: CASVPTAGGRDTQYF
DNA: TGCGCCAGCGTTCCCACGGCAGGGGGGCGGGATACGCAGTATTTT

D: .
J: TRBJ1-5
size: .
V: TRBV6-5
CDR3: CASAGPGQPQHF
DNA: TGTGCCAGCGCTGGGCCAGGTCAGCCCCAGCATTTT

D: .
J: TRBJ1-1
size: few
V: TRBV6-5
CDR3: CASSYRALETEAFF
DNA: TGTGCCAGCAGTTACCGGGCCCTAGAGACTGAAGCTTTCTTT

D: .
J: TRBJ1-6
size: many
V: TRBV6-5
CDR3: CASSYGPPHNSPLHF
DNA: TGTGCCAGCAGTTACGGCCCGCCGCATAATTCACCCCTCCACTTT

D: .
J: TRBJ1-6
size: few
V: TRBV5-1
CDR3: CASSLGSIAGNSPLHF
DNA: TGCGCCAGCAGCTTGGGGAGTATCGCGGGTAATTCACCCCTCCACTTT

D: .
J: TRBJ1-5
size: many
V: TRBV12-3/TRBV12-4
CDR3: CASAGGRANNQPQHF
DNA: TGTGCCAGCGCTGGGGGCAGGGCAAACAATCAGCCCCAGCATTTT

D: TRBD2
J: TRBJ2-7
size: few
V: TRBV20-1
CDR3: CSAPLAGGDEQYF
DNA: TGCAGTGCCCCACTAGCGGGAGGAGACGAGCAGTACTTC

D: TRBD1
J: TRBJ2-7
size: few
V: TRBV6-5
CDR3: CASKEGIGTGDNEYF
DNA: TGTGCCAGCAAAGAGGGGATAGGGACAGGGGATAACGAATACTTC

D: .
J: TRBJ1-5
size: .
V: TRBV28
CDR3: CASRTIGIVNGGDQPQHF
DNA: TGTGCCAGCAGGACTATAGGTATAGTTAATGGGGGGGACCAGCCCCAGCATTTT

D: .
J: TRBJ1-2
size: .
V: TRBV12-3/TRBV12-4
CDR3: CASSPTRVNYGYTF
DNA: TGTGCCAGCAGTCCCACCAGGGTCAACTATGGCTACACCTTC

D: .
J: TRBJ1-5
size: few
V: TRBV7-8
CDR3: CASSPIGRVYQPQHF
DNA: TGTGCCAGCAGCCCAATCGGTCGGGTCTATCAGCCCCAGCATTTT